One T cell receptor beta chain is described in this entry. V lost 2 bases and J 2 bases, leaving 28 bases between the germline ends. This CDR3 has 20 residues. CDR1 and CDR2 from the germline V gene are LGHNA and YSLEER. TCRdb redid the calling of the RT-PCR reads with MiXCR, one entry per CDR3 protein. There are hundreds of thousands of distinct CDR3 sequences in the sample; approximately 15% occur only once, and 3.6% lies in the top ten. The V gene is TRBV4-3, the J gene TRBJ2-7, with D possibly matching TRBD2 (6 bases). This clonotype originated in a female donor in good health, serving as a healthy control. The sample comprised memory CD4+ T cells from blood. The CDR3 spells CASSQLLTRGTPTGAYEQYF. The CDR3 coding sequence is TGCGCCAGCAGCCAACTCCTTACCAGAGGGACTCCGACTGGGGCCTACGAGCAGTACTTC.